This T cell receptor beta chain was captured by sequencing in a study of synovial regulatory T cells in juvenile arthritis. Matched peripheral blood accompanied the synovial fluid taken from each patient with active arthritis. Donors were approximately eleven juvenile idiopathic arthritis patients with active disease, 3 polyarticular and 8 oligoarticular. Measured by frequency, this clone is medium-sized (0.01 to 0.1%). The CDR3 contains 14 residues. No DNA sequence was recorded. Germline V gives CDR1 SGHVS, CDR2 FNYEAQ. The repertoire was sequenced with immunoSEQ multiplex PCR; TCRdb's copy has only in-frame clones and lacks some. This sample's clone table lists roughly 2,800 clones.

The sample taken for sequencing was Treg cells from the synovium. The chain recombines TRBV7-6 with TRBJ1-1. This TCR derives from a donor between 2 and 29 years old with juvenile idiopathic arthritis. This CDR3 is CASSPQGWNTEAFF.